This T cell receptor (beta chain) was recorded in a study of blood T cell repertoires in COVID-19. Study context: Collection of acute and convalescent COVID-19 samples took place in the United States, Italy and Spain. T cells, B-cell-depleted T cells, or PBMCs provided the cDNA or gDNA that served as material.

This clone was seen only once. Participants spanned ages about 18 to 95 years and resided in 20 to 30 US areas. The study assigned cohorts using participant-reported clinical history. TCRdb's copy holds only in-frame clones and misses some; the assay was immunoSEQ multiplex PCR. This table has around 200,000 clones, roughly 86% appearing once. Sequenced: PBMCs or T cells enriched from blood (not recorded which). The sequence was collected from a middle-aged man with acute COVID-19.

The CDR3 protein is CASSRRPGLAYEQYF. Written as DNA, the CDR3 is TGTGCCAGCAGTCGACGCCCGGGACTAGCCTACGAGCAGTACTTC. This chain uses TRBV27 with TRBJ2-7; 8 bases align to TRBD2. Trimming removed 5 bases from V and 2 bases from J; junction bases left unmatched: 8. Germline V gene sequence: CDR1 MNHEY, CDR2 SMNVEV (reference sequence). The length of the CDR3 is 15 residues.